The clone carrying this TCR beta chain was observed a handful of times. What it recognizes is unknown. TCRdb recomputed calls from the RT-PCR reads with MiXCR, one row per CDR3 protein. The sample lists 550,000 to 650,000 distinct CDR3 sequences; about an eighth were seen once. This entry comes from a study of response to subunit inactivated influenza vaccine. Trimming cost V 4 bases and J 5 bases, with 8 bases left between them. The CDR3 covers 12 residues. Germline V gives CDR1 MNHEY, CDR2 SVGAGI. Notes on the study in general: T cells newly recruited by each seasonal influenza vaccination are few, the authors suggested.

The sample in question was PBMCs from blood, obtained on the day of vaccination. The gene calls are TRBV6-5 and TRBJ1-2, with TRBD1 as a possible D gene (6 bases). This TCR derives from a middle-aged man who received an inactivated influenza vaccine. The DNA for the CDR3 is TGTGCCAGCAGTTCCGGGACATATGGCTACACCTTC. Its protein is CASSSGTYGYTF.